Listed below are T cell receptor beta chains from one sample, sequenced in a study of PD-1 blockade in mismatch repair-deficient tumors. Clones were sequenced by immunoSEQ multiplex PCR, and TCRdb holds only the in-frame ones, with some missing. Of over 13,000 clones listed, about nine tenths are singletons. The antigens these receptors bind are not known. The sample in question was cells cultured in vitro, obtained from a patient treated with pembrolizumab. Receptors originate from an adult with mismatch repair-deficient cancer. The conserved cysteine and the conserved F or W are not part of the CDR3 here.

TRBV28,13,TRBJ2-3,ASSFTLQGGYTQY
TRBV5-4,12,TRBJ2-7,ASSEGLETYEQY
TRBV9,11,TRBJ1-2,ASSQEANYGYT
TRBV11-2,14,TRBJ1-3,ASSLVDRGKGNTIY
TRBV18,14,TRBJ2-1,ASSPRTSGKGNEQF
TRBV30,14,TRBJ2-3,AWSVTGESLGDTQY
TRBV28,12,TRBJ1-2,ASSFPGGDYGYT
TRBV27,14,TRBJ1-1,ASSLSYRERGTEAF
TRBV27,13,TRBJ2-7,ASKFSSGRSYEQY
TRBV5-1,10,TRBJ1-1,ASSLEGFEAF
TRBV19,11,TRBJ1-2,ASSILAGHGYT
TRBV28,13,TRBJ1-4,ASSSGGQQNEKLF
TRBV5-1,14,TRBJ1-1,ASSRYDSLGNTEAF
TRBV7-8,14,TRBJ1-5,ASSPRETGLNQPQH
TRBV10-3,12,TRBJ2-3,ATEAGVGTDTQY
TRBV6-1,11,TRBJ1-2,ASSVGGNYGYT
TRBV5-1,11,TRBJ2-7,ASSLDSLYEQY
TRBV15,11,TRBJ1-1,ATSSGGGTEAF
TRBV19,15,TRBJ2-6,ASSMGTGNSGANVLT
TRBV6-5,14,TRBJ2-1,ASSYSKAGGPSKQF
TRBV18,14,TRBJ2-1,ASSPERQSVPFEQF
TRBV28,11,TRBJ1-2,ASSLPRGYGYT
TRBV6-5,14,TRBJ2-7,ASSYKSGRHPYEQY
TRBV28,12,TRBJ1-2,ASKYGAFNYGYT
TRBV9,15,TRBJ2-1,ASSVDPTGGRGNEQF
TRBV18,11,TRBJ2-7,ASSPPGAYEQY
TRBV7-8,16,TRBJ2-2,ASSLAANEGRVIGELF
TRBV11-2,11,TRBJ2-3,ASSLENTDTQY
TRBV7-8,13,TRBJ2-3,ASSLVPREGGTQY
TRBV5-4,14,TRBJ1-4,ASSLREGLLNEKLF
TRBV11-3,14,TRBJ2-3,ASSSRLAGSTDTQY
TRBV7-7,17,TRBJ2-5,ASSAGTSGRRGFVETQY
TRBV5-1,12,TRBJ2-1,ASSLDGGWNEQF
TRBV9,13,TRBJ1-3,ASSEGRRRGNTIY
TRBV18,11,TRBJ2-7,ASSRGSGYEQY
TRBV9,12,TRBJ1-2,ASNPGYPNYGYT
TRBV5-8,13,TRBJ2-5,ASSVHRGIGETQY
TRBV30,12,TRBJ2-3,ASPLAGVTDTQY
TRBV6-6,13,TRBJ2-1,ATNPRTSVYNEQF
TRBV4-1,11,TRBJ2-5,ASSAPRWETQY
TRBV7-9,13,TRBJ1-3,ASSLARGSGNTIY
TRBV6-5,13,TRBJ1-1,ASTRTGGRGTEAF
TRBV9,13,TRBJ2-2,ASSVGGLAGGELF
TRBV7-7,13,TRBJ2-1,ASSHSRSGMNEQF
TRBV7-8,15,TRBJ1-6,ASSLESGSPGNSPLH
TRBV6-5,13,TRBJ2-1,ASSPRGGAGNEQF
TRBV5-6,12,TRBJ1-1,ASSITGLNTEAF
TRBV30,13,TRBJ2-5,AWSPGTGPQETQY
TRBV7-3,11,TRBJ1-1,ASSLAGGLEAF
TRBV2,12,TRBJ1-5,ASSPDRAVGPQH
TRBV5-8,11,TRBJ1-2,ASSLGGAFLVT
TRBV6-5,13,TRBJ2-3,ASSYSGGVVDTQY
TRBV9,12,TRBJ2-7,ASSVGLAGAEQY
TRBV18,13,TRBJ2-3,ASSPGRGETDTQY
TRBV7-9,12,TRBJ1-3,ASSFSGAGNTIY
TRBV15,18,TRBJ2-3,ATSRDVGIAGTSEKSTQY